The T cell receptor (beta chain) described here comes from a study of OX40 agonist ivuxolimab in advanced cancers. Produced via immunoSEQ multiplex PCR; TCRdb's table is partial and in-frame only. The sample holds around 70,000 clones, over 75% seen once. The CDR3 covers 13 residues. The V end lost 2 bases, the J end lost 5 bases, and 9 bases lay between the germline ends. CDR1 is SNHLY, CDR2 FYNNEI, per germline. The specimen was CD4+ or CD8+ T cells sorted from blood, collected in a trial of the OX40 agonist ivuxolimab. This TCR was recovered from an adult with an advanced solid tumor such as melanoma, head and neck, liver or kidney cancer. The genes are TRBV2 and TRBJ2-5; perhaps TRBD1 as D (5 bases). The CDR3 here is CASSEQGAETQYF. The CDR3, as DNA: TGTGCCAGCAGTGAACAGGGTGCCGAGACCCAGTACTTC.